In this sample, the clone carrying this T cell receptor (beta chain) turned up a few times. These data are taken from a study of blood T cells in healthy people across ages. A second PCR of about 7 to 12 cycles used a sample-barcoded 5' primer and a J-beta primer mix. TCRdb re-called the 5' RACE reads with MiXCR, one entry per CDR3 protein. Found here are some 800,000 distinct CDR3 sequences, 44% of them singletons; the top ten hold around 18%. This receptor was taken from a man aged 55 to 70 in good health. The sample taken for sequencing was blood.

The CDR3 reads CSARDTVYEQYF. DNA for the CDR3: TGCAGCGCCCGGGACACGGTCTACGAGCAGTACTTC. This sequence joins TRBV29-1 and TRBJ2-7; the D gene is possibly TRBD1 (6 bases). The V gene lost 7 bases and the J gene lost 3 bases, with 13 bases spanning the gap. Germline-derived CDR1 and CDR2 are SQVTM and ANQGSEA. This CDR3 comprises 12 residues.